The clone carrying this T cell receptor (beta chain) has only a few counts. Its specificity is not known. The data were obtained in a study of blood T cells in healthy people across ages. Study outcomes and limitations: Because sorting was not performed, PBMCs prevented conclusive naive versus antigen-experienced comparison.

Each sample yielded at least 6 million isolated PBMCs. The CDR3 runs to 19 residues. The V end was cut by 5 bases, the J end by 0 bases, with 23 bases between. PCR was performed a second time for about 6 to 11 cycles using a sample-barcoded 5' primer and a J-beta primer mix. The template-switch adaptor, which had 12 random nucleotides, put a tag on each cDNA molecule. TCRdb called the 5' RACE reads again in MiXCR, with one record for every CDR3 protein. The table has some 700,000 distinct CDR3 sequences, 22% seen once; the top ten hold about 22%. This TCR was recovered from a man aged 65-85 years in good health. V gene TRBV12-3 or TRBV12-4 combines with J gene TRBJ1-3; weak D call: TRBD1 (5 bases). Sequenced: blood. CDR3 in DNA: TGTGCCAGCAGTAAGGGGCAGGGCCTCTTATTAAGCTCTGGAAACACCATATATTTT. Its protein is CASSKGQGLLLSSGNTIYF.